This T cell receptor (beta chain) was recovered during a study of CD8 T cells in ankylosing spondylitis. V was trimmed by 4 bases and J by 2 bases, leaving 14 bases between them. CDR3 length equals 15 residues. Germline V lookup: CDR1 LGHDT, CDR2 YNNKEL (reference sequence). The table lists this clonotype with many counts. TCRdb fed the 5' RACE reads into MiXCR, producing one record per CDR3 protein. Of under 300,000 distinct CDR3 sequences listed, more than 9% are singletons. The chain employs TRBV3-1 and TRBJ2-5; TRBD1 is a possible D gene (6 bases). This clonotype was sampled from a male donor with ankylosing spondylitis or in good health (not recorded which). The sample was blood, either unsorted or a sorted T cell fraction (not recorded which). Here the CDR3 reads CASSPEAGAQETQYF. The CDR3, as DNA: TGTGCCAGCAGCCCGGAGGCAGGGGCGCAAGAGACCCAGTACTTC.